The present TCR beta chain was sequenced within a study of liver allograft versus peripheral blood T cells. Study at large: Graft-liver T cell receptor repertoires were compared against recipient peripheral blood repertoires.

General study points: Intragraft T cell receptor repertoires of liver allografts were reportedly distinct from those in peripheral blood.

Each CDR3 protein gets one entry after TCRdb re-called the reads with MiXCR. The repertoire has 4,000 to 6,500 distinct CDR3 sequences, about 15% of them found once; the top ten carry about 10%. This clonotype rates as medium-sized. What it recognizes is unknown. The origin of this receptor is a human patient who had a liver transplant. Some T cells may arise from the graft donor.

This CDR3 is CASSLYKAYSNQPQHF. DNA for the CDR3: TGTGCCAGCAGCTTATACAAGGCGTATAGCAATCAGCCCCAGCATTTT. The chain uses TRBV7-2 and TRBJ1-5; D is unresolved. CDR3 length equals 16 residues. The germline gives CDR1 SGHTA, CDR2 FQGNSA. V lost 2 bases to trimming and J lost 0 bases, with 11 bases between them.